Presented here are 6 T cell receptor beta chains from one specimen sequenced in a study of shared clonotypes between healthy human individuals. Data came from immunoSEQ multiplex PCR; TCRdb stores just in-frame clones and leaves some out. This sample has over 1.4 million clones, with around 97% found just once. Sequenced material: naive CD4+ T cells sorted from blood. The sample's subset: CD45RA+ positively selected. These receptors were collected from a young man in good health.

This clone has a single count. Other DNA sequences from this sample encode an identical CDR3 as well. The gene calls are TRBV5-1 and TRBJ2-2, with D tentatively TRBD1 (5 bases). Germline V gene sequence: CDR1 SGHRS, CDR2 YFSETQ. The CDR3 length is 15 residues. Deletions cut 0 bases from V and 4 bases from J, with 10 bases between. The CDR3 nucleotides read TGCGCCAGCAGCTTGGCCGGGCAGGGCACCGGGGAGCTGTTTTTT. It is translated as CASSLAGQGTGELFF.

The rearrangement uses TRBV7-2 and TRBJ2-5; D might be TRBD1 (6 bases). CDR1 SGHTA and CDR2 FQGNSA come from the germline V gene. The CDR3 is 15 residues long. V dropped 1 base and J dropped 4 bases, with 13 bases sitting between them. The CDR3 DNA reads TGTGCCAGCAGCTTAGAATCTGGGGGCGGAGAGACCCAGTACTTC. This codes for CASSLESGGGETQYF.

The sample holds a few counts of this clone. The sample holds other DNA sequences that translate to the same CDR3. CDR3 sequence reads: CASSLEADTQYF. In DNA, the CDR3 is TGTGCCAGCAGCTTAGAGGCAGATACGCAGTATTTT. V and J are TRBV7-9 and TRBJ2-3; D gene ambiguous. This CDR3 region has 12 residues. The germline gives CDR1 SEHNR, CDR2 FQNEAQ (reference sequence). V was clipped by 1 base and J by 4 bases, with 3 bases between them.

The chain couples TRBV19 to TRBJ1-2; D is unclear. The V gene lost 0 bases and the J gene lost 8 bases, with 13 bases spanning the gap. CDR3 size: 14 residues. The germline CDR1 and CDR2 sequences are LNHDA and SQIVND (reference sequence). Here the CDR3 reads CASSIDLTFSGYTF. In DNA, the CDR3 is TGTGCCAGTAGTATAGATCTGACCTTCTCCGGCTACACCTTC.

CDR3 loop: CASRPARDRVDQPQHF. CDR3 bases: TGTGCCAGCAGACCGGCCAGGGACAGGGTAGACCAGCCCCAGCATTTT. V usage is TRBV11-3 and J usage is TRBJ1-5; TRBD1 matches 9 bases. The CDR3 is made up of 16 amino acids. Looked up from germline, CDR1 is SGHNT and CDR2 is YENEEA. V was clipped by 6 bases and J by 7 bases; unmatched bases: 13.

This clone has a single count. V and J are TRBV5-1 and TRBJ2-1, with 11 bases fitting TRBD2. The junction had 11 bases not matched to a gene; V was cut back by 6 bases and J by 6 bases. Germline assignment: CDR1 SGHRS and CDR2 YFSETQ. There are 16 residues in the CDR3. The CDR3 DNA reads TGCGCCAGCACCCTTCCAGGACTAGCGGGCATCAATGAGCAGTTCTTC. It encodes CASTLPGLAGINEQFF.